The rows below give T cell receptor beta chains drawn from one sample of a study of cytomegalovirus exposure and HLA in healthy donors. Produced via immunoSEQ multiplex PCR; TCRdb's table is partial and in-frame only. The sample includes some 190,000 clones, roughly 77% of them seen just once. The sequenced material came from PBMCs. These receptors came from a woman aged 30 to 39 in good health and CMV-seronegative. Each CDR3 is given with its conserved first and last residue. The D gene is left open where the match is weak. The size of a clone is reported for some rows only, either as once, few or many, or as a class for expanded clones.

D gene | clone size | J gene | V gene | CDR3 DNA | CDR3 protein
NA | NA | TRBJ2-1 | TRBV7-2 | TGTGCCAGCAGCTTAATGTCTAGCCCCTCCTACAATGAGCAGTTCTTC | CASSLMSSPSYNEQFF
TRBD1 | NA | TRBJ1-4 | TRBV6-1 | TGTGCCAGCAGTCCCCCGACAGGGTCGGATGAAAAACTGTTTTTT | CASSPPTGSDEKLFF
TRBD2 | NA | TRBJ2-3 | TRBV7-9 | TGTGCCAGCGGACTTCTCAGCGGGGGCAGCACAGATACGCAGTATTTT | CASGLLSGGSTDTQYF
NA | NA | TRBJ1-4 | TRBV25-1 | TGTGCCAGCAGTGGAGGGCTCCTTTGGACTAATGAAAAACTGTTTTTT | CASSGGLLWTNEKLFF
NA | few | TRBJ2-7 | TRBV2 | TGTGCCAGCAGGGCCGGGACATTACCCTCCTACGAGCAGTACTTC | CASRAGTLPSYEQYF
TRBD1 | NA | TRBJ2-1 | TRBV4-2 | TGTGCCAGCAGCCAGGCCGGGACAGACTCCTACAATGAGCAGTTCTTC | CASSQAGTDSYNEQFF
NA | NA | TRBJ2-7 | TRBV11-2 | TGTGCCAGCAGGGTATACGGATCAGGGGGAGGCCTCGAGCAGTACTTC | CASRVYGSGGGLEQYF
NA | NA | TRBJ2-7 | TRBV6-1 | TGTGCCAGCAGTCGCGGGGACAGCAGCTACGAGCAGTACTTC | CASSRGDSSYEQYF
NA | NA | TRBJ1-3 | TRBV5-4 | TGTGCCAGCAGCTCCGCAGGGGTTGGTGGAAACACCATATATTTT | CASSSAGVGGNTIYF
NA | NA | TRBJ1-2 | TRBV6-5 | TGTGCCAGCAGTACCGGGTTGGAGGGAGATGACTACACCTTC | CASSTGLEGDDYTF
NA | NA | TRBJ2-7 | TRBV21-1 | TGTGCCAGCAGCGTCGACCCTAAGCGGATACTTTACGAGCAGTACTTC | CASSVDPKRILYEQYF
TRBD1 | few | TRBJ2-1 | TRBV5-8 | TGTGCCAGCAGCTGGGGGACAGGGCACAATGAGCAGTTCTTC | CASSWGTGHNEQFF
TRBD1 | NA | TRBJ1-2 | TRBV19 | TGTGCCAGTAGTATCTTCGGGCAGGGGGCGGAGGGCTACACCTTC | CASSIFGQGAEGYTF